These 15 T cell receptor beta chains originate from one sample sequenced in a study of control samples from healthy donors and cancer patients. The repertoire was sequenced with immunoSEQ multiplex PCR; TCRdb's copy has only in-frame clones and lacks some. Of 98,000 or so clones in the sample, about 88% were seen once. Specimen: blood. These receptors all come from a woman between 65 and 79 years old in good health.

This chain uses TRBV5-6 with TRBJ1-1; 8 bases align to TRBD1. Germline CDR1 SGHDT, CDR2 YYEEEE. The CDR3 runs 12 residues. Unmatched junction bases numbered 3, after V lost 5 bases and J lost 6 bases. CDR3 sequence reads: CASSPGGSEAFF. CDR3 bases: TGTGCCAGCAGTCCAGGGGGCTCTGAAGCTTTCTTT.

In this sample, this clone turned up once. The CDR3 sequence: CASRLTGRDSPLHF. CDR3 sequence (DNA): TGTGCCAGCAGGTTGACAGGCAGAGATTCACCCCTCCACTTT. The chain couples TRBV5-6 to TRBJ1-6; D possibly corresponds to TRBD1 (6 bases). V was clipped by 5 bases and J by 8 bases, with 14 bases between them. Germline V CDR1 and CDR2: SGHDT, YYEEEE. This CDR3 comprises 14 residues.

The chain links TRBV3-1 (or the pseudogene TRBV3-2) to TRBJ2-1; no definite D call. Trimming left V 4 bases short and J 5 bases short, with 9 bases between. This CDR3 spans 13 amino acids. CDR1 LGHDT and CDR2 YNNKEL come from the germline V gene (reference sequence). CDR3 coding DNA: TGTGCCAGCAGCCCGTTTGTGGACAATGAGCAGTTCTTC. Its protein product is CASSPFVDNEQFF.

Only a few counts were recorded for this clone. The V call is TRBV6-1, the J call TRBJ2-3; 9 bases match TRBD2. V gave up 3 bases and J gave up 6 bases; unmatched junction bases: 7. This CDR3 has 15 residues. Per the germline V gene, CDR1 is MNHNS and CDR2 is SASEGT. The CDR3 here is CASSEGSGGQDTQYF. CDR3 in DNA: TGTGCCAGCAGTGAGGGTAGCGGGGGACAGGATACGCAGTATTTT.

This chain joins TRBV7-2 and TRBJ2-2; 7 bases fit TRBD2. This CDR3 spans 15 amino acids. The germline CDR1 and CDR2 sequences are SGHTA and FQGNSA. V gave up 5 bases and J gave up 1 base; unmatched junction bases: 4. The CDR3 region has the DNA TGTGCCAGCAGCATTAGCGGGCTGAACACCGGGGAGCTGTTTTTT. Translating gives CASSISGLNTGELFF.

The rearrangement uses TRBV3-1 (or the pseudogene TRBV3-2) and TRBJ2-1, with no clear D. CDR1 and CDR2 (germline): LGHDT, YNNKEL (reference sequence). The V end was cut by 1 base, the J end by 4 bases, with 8 bases between. CDR3 length equals 14 residues. The CDR3 protein is CASSQVGTYNEQFF. CDR3 DNA sequence: TGTGCCAGCAGCCAAGTAGGAACGTACAATGAGCAGTTCTTC.

This clone appeared a few times. The genes are TRBV30 and TRBJ2-7; tentatively, D is TRBD1 (6 bases). Germline lookup yields CDR1 GTSNPN and CDR2 SVGIG (reference sequence). V lost 4 bases to trimming and J lost 4 bases, with 14 bases between them. CDR3 length equals 13 residues. The CDR3 nucleotides are TGTGCCTGGACCCAGGGGACGGTTTACGAGCAGTACTTC. Encoded protein: CAWTQGTVYEQYF.

The chain combines TRBV6-1 with TRBJ1-2; D not certain. This CDR3 spans 15 amino acids. V was shortened by 2 bases and J by 1 base, with 11 bases between the two germline ends. Germline CDR1 reads MNHNS; CDR2 reads SASEGT. This CDR3 is CASSEILQNNYGYTF. DNA of the CDR3: TGTGCCAGCAGTGAAATTTTACAGAATAACTATGGCTACACCTTC.

The chain links TRBV28 to TRBJ1-1; TRBD1 aligns across 7 bases. V gave up 7 bases and J gave up 3 bases; unmatched junction bases: 8. Germline values: CDR1 MDHEN, CDR2 SYDVKM. The CDR3 extends over 14 amino acids. The CDR3 sequence: CASTRDSLYTEAFF. DNA of the CDR3: TGTGCCAGCACCCGGGACAGCCTATACACTGAAGCTTTCTTT.

This chain links TRBV21-1 with TRBJ2-1; TRBD1, the table's D call, lacks a check against the DNA. TRBV21-1 is a documented pseudogene. The CDR3 runs to 17 residues. The CDR3: CASSQGLEQGGINEQFF. Written as DNA, the CDR3 is TGTGCCAGCAGCCAAGGACTGGAACAGGGGGGAATCAATGAGCAGTTCTTC.

This rearrangement joins TRBV5-1 to TRBJ1-2; no clear D gene. V gave up 0 bases and J gave up 12 bases, with 15 bases separating them. CDR1 is SGHRS, CDR2 YFSETQ, per germline. The CDR3 runs 13 residues. CDR3 residues: CASSLGDGSRNTF. For the CDR3, the DNA is TGCGCCAGCAGCTTGGGGGATGGGTCCCGCAACACCTTC.

The chain has TRBV9 and TRBJ1-5, with D maybe TRBD1 (6 bases). Germline V gene data show CDR1 as SGDLS and CDR2 as YYNGEE. Trimming removed 4 bases from V and 6 bases from J, with 14 bases in between. This CDR3 has 14 amino acids. The CDR3 DNA follows: TGTGCCAGCAGCCACTCGGACAGTTTTCAGCCCCAGCATTTT. The encoded protein is CASSHSDSFQPQHF.

This clone was seen a handful of times. The chain employs TRBV6-1 and TRBJ1-2, with D unclear. V was trimmed by 0 bases and J by 1 base, leaving 3 bases between them. CDR3 length: 13 residues. Germline V gene lookup returns CDR1 MNHNS and CDR2 SASEGT. The CDR3 sequence is CASSEAFNYGYTF. The CDR3 nucleotides are TGTGCCAGCAGTGAAGCCTTTAACTATGGCTACACCTTC.

The CDR3 region has the DNA TGTGCCAGTAGTCGACAGGGGTTGGATACGCAGTATTTT. This gives the protein CASSRQGLDTQYF. The chain links TRBV19 to TRBJ2-3; 8 bases agree with TRBD1. The CDR3 totals 13 residues. Germline V gene sequence: CDR1 LNHDA, CDR2 SQIVND (reference sequence). Unmatched junction bases numbered 4, after V lost 5 bases and J lost 6 bases.

The chain combines TRBV7-9 with TRBJ1-2, with no clear D. CDR1 is SEHNR, CDR2 FQNEAQ, per germline (reference sequence). Trimming removed 1 base from V and 3 bases from J, with 6 bases in between. This CDR3 is built from 13 residues. This chain's CDR3 is CASSLGRDYGYTF. The CDR3 DNA reads TGTGCCAGCAGCTTAGGACGGGACTATGGCTACACCTTC.